Sequencing of this TCR beta chain was carried out in a study of Tregs in tolerant kidney transplant recipients. General study findings and limits: No direct test of biological reproducibility was done here. For some patients, primers changed over time, blocking nucleotide-level comparison.

TCRdb's copy holds only in-frame clones and misses some; the assay was immunoSEQ multiplex PCR. In all, the sample yields thousands of clones. Mixed chimerism was transient after nonmyeloablative marrow transplants from related graft donors. Concerning this clone itself: Its antigen is as yet unknown. The CDR3 goes on 3 residues after the read ends, and that part is filled in from the germline J gene.

This CDR3 is built from 12 residues. Deletions cut 6 bases from V and 5 bases from J, with 14 bases between. Germline V lookup: CDR1 DFQATT, CDR2 SNEGSKA (reference sequence). The clonotype was recovered from a human patient who received a combined kidney and bone marrow transplant. Among the T cells, some may be from the graft donor. V and J are TRBV20-1 and TRBJ2-7; D is perhaps TRBD1 (5 bases). The material was CD8+ T cells from blood (PBMCs), obtained 12 months after the transplant. CDR3 in amino acids: CSAAARAHEQYF. The CDR3 DNA, read in part, is TGCAGTGCCGCCGCCAGGGCCCACGAG.